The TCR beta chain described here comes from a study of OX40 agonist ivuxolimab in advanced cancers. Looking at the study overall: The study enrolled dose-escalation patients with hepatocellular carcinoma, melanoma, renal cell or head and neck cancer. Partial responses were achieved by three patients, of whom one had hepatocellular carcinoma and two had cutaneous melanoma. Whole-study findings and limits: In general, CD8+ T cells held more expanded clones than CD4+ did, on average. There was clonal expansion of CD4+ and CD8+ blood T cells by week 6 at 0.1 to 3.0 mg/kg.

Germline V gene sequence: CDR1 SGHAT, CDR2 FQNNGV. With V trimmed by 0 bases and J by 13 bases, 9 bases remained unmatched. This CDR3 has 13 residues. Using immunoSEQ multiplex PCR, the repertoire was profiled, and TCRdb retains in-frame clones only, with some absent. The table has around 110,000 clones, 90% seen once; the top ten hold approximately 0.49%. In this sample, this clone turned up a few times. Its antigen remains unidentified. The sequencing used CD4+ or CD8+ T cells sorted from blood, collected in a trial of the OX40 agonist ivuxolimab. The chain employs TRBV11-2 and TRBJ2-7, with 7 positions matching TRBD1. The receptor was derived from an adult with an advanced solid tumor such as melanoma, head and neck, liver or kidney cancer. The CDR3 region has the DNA TGTGCCAGCAGCTTAGAAGGGGGCGGAATTCTCTACTTC. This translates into CASSLEGGGILYF.